This record looks at one T cell receptor beta chain sequence and its context. The antigen this receptor binds is unknown. Nothing much larger sits one base from this clone, and base qualities are not available. The source of the sample is a study of vaccination effects on CD4 cells after COVID-19 (dated by TCRdb to about 2022). As for the study more broadly: Post-vaccine samples across the study were collected a median of 72 days after the second dose, with a range of 14 to 241. In both COVID-19 convalescent patients and infection-naive vaccine recipients, the study compared SARS-CoV-2 spike-specific CD4+ TCR repertoires from before mRNA vaccination with those from after it. A total of 10 COVID-19 convalescent patients and a handful of SARS-CoV-2-naive healthy vaccine recipients were included in the full study. The Oncomine TCR Beta short-read assay on an Illumina iSeq 100 was used to sequence cultures from other donors in the study.

The receptor library was made with the immunoSEQ multiplex PCR assay. TCR beta CDR3 sequencing was performed on DNA from the cultured, isolated CD4+ T cells. Per the authors' processing: The analysis removed non-productive TCR sequences, trimmed reads to the CDR3 region, and retained only CDR3s that were 7 or more amino acids long. Antigen-specific clonotypes were identified using the MANAFEST web app by comparison of expansion in peptide wells against reference cultures. For clones to be considered positive, expansion at FDR<0.05 versus reference and all other wells, an odds ratio above 5, and a frequency above 0.1% in two replicate wells were required. Cross-reactive clonotypes were defined as significantly expanded in SARS-CoV-2 spike wells and in at least one common cold coronavirus spike condition. CDR3 similarity was assessed by Levenshtein distance using the stringdist R package, and unrooted trees were constructed with ape in R 3.6.1. In TCRdb, the immuneACCESS table is reduced to in-frame sequences with V and J assigned. These tables do not hold every clone; where another copy was compared, an unresolved V gene accounts for under half, and the others remain unexplained. V, J and clone size reflect that table, while D and trimming were determined from the DNA. This sample comprises 15,000 or so clones, approximately 68% of them detected only once. The top ten constitute 23% of the sample.

The ViraFEST assay stimulated PBMC with viral peptide pools and then used TCR sequencing to identify antigen-specific CD4+ T cell clonotypes by expansion. After more than 9 days of culture, CD4+ T cells were isolated with the EasySep CD4+ T cell isolation kit. Participants received two doses of either the BNT162b2 or the mRNA-1273 mRNA SARS-CoV-2 vaccine. Healthy vaccine recipients had no prior SARS-CoV-2 infection, confirmed by negative nucleocapsid antibodies before and after vaccination. Each well held around 2 million PBMC cultured in IMDM containing around 5% human AB serum, roughly 10 IU/ml IL-2 and gentamicin, along with approximately 10 ug/ml peptides. On days 3 and 7, half of the culture medium was replaced with fresh IL-2-containing medium. Unless otherwise noted, each peptide stimulation condition was cultured in triplicate wells. PBMC were separated from whole blood using Ficoll-Paque Plus gradient centrifugation and were then either cryopreserved at -140C or used fresh. The overlapping peptide pools covered the spike proteins of SARS-CoV-2 and of the common cold coronaviruses HCoV-NL63, HCoV-OC43 and HCoV-229E. Genomic DNA was extracted from cultured CD4+ T cells with the QIAamp micro DNA kit.

Results the study describes overall, beyond this receptor: Limitations of the study were the small number of convalescent patients and the absence of early post-infection timepoints. At late post-vaccination timepoints, both infection-induced and vaccine-induced clones showed marked clonal contraction, consistent with waning T cell responses. Among healthy vaccine recipients, nearly all vaccine-induced clones were SARS-CoV-2 mono-reactive, and only 1 of 255 was cross-reactive with common cold coronaviruses.

The source of this sequence is a human donor who received a COVID-19 vaccine. This material consisted of CD4+ T cells from PBMCs cultured with HCoV-NL63 spike peptides, taken after COVID-19 vaccination. The cell subset or site tag for this specimen amounts to: HCoV-NL63 spike overlapping peptide pool stimulation.

The sequence in DNA is TGCGCCAGCAGTGAGTGCGGGGGCTGTCAGCCCCAGCATTTT. This gives the protein CASSECGGCQPQHF. In this chain, TRBV10-1 is recombined with TRBJ1-5, and the D gene may be TRBD1, 6 bases matching. Via the germline V gene (reference sequence), CDR1 is WNHNN and CDR2 SYGVQD. V is clipped by 1 base and J by 6 bases, and the sequence between their germline boundaries is 10 bases long. From the cysteine through the phenylalanine, the CDR3 covers 14 amino acids. Only the CDR3 part of the read is kept: 42 bases, read in frame from the first base.